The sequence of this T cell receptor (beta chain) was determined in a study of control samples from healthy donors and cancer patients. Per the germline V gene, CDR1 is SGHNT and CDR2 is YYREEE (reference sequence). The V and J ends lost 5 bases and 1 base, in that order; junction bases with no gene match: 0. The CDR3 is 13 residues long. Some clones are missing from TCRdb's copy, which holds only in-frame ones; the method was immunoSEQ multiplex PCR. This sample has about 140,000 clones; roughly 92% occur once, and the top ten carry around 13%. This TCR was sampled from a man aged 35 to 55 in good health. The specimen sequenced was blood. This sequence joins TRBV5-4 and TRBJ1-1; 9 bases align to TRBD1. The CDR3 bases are TGTGCCAGCAGGGGACAGGGGAACACTGAAGCTTTCTTT. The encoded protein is CASRGQGNTEAFF.